This record covers a single TCR beta chain. There is no known antigen for this receptor. The receptor library was made with the immunoSEQ multiplex PCR assay. A mixture of 60 forward primers for TCR Vbeta segments and 13 reverse primers for TCR Jbeta segments was used in the multiplex PCR. The CDR3 region of rearranged TCR beta genes was amplified from genomic DNA with a multiplex PCR assay. Amplified TCR beta libraries were sequenced as 87-base-pair reads on the Illumina HiSeq System. The published analysis was carried out like this. Across the roughly 670 repertoires, a later analysis counted 75 million to 90 million unique TCR beta chains, roughly 11 million of which were shared by at least two donors. Raw reads were error-corrected and collapsed into unique sequences with a nearest-neighbor algorithm that merged closely related sequences to remove PCR and sequencing errors. CDR3 sequences were aligned to IMGT reference sequences to assign V, D and J gene segments. Each retained sequence needed at least a six-nucleotide match to both a V gene segment and a J gene segment. A rearrangement counted as productive if the CDR3 had no stop codons and remained in frame with V and J, and every other rearrangement counted as non-productive. Following IMGT convention, CDR3 was defined as the stretch from the second conserved V-encoded cysteine up to the conserved J-encoded phenylalanine. The earlier analysis of some 580 of the donors excluded any sequence lacking an unambiguous match to a single V gene segment. An earlier analysis of approximately 590 of the donors called V segments functional above 56.7% productive rearrangements and segregating when the between-donor standard deviation exceeded 5%. To diagnose cytomegalovirus status from the catalog of TCR beta chain sequences, a statistical classification framework was built. In a later analysis, TCR nucleotide sequences were compared against IMGT/GENE-DB human TR gene sequences so that V and J genes could be assigned. In a later analysis, CDR3 sequences and most-parsimonious VDJ recombination scenarios were assigned using the TCRdist pipeline. In a later analysis, every TCR beta chain was defined by the combination of its CDR3 amino acid sequence and its V-gene family, and reads without a unique V-gene family were dropped. To address suspected cross-contamination and a sequencing artifact, a later analysis removed roughly 640 highly shared, low-generation-probability nucleotide sequences. In a later analysis, a clonal expansion index for each public chain was calculated from normalized within-repertoire ranks of inferred template counts. In a later analysis, generation probabilities were computed using a VDJ recombination model fitted to out-of-frame rearrangements, and the results were checked against IGoR. In a later analysis, TCR-TCR, TCR-HLA and TCR-CMV co-occurrence was scored with hypergeometric tests, and a repertoire-size bias correction was applied to TCR pairs. In a later analysis, false discovery rates were estimated by permuting HLA or CMV assignments 20 times. In a later analysis, co-occurring TCRs were grouped using DBSCAN, with TCRdist sequence similarity added in when clustering inside HLA-allele-positive subsets. Co-occurrence clustering excluded repertoires with fewer than 30,000 or more than 120,000 public chains, plus five with anomalous nucleotide sharing. TCRdb mirrors the immuneACCESS table, restricted to in-frame sequences. Some clones are absent from its copies; in checked studies, under half trace to an unresolved V gene, and the reason for the others is unknown. V and J calls and clone size are those listed in that table; D and trimming were worked out from the DNA. In this sample's table one finds fewer than 100,000 clones. 0.58% of the sample lies in the top ten.

This record belongs to a study of cytomegalovirus exposure and HLA in healthy donors (dated by TCRdb to about 2017). As for the study more broadly: According to an earlier analysis of around 600 of the donors, roughly 180 million T cells yielded roughly 100 million unique TCR beta sequences and less than 300 Gb of sequence data. About 320 gigabases of sequencing data and 80 million or so unique TCR sequences were included in an early release covering about 600 HLA-typed donors. Of the roughly 410 genotyped donors, 75% to 85% were placed in the genetic ancestry cluster associated with self-reported Caucasian donors. The aim of the study was to test whether cataloging public T cell receptors could identify signatures of past pathogen exposure. Using immunosequencing, the study profiled T cell repertoires from about 620 subjects and related those repertoires to cytomegalovirus serostatus. Along with the approximately 700-subject first cohort, a separate validation cohort of over 90 different subjects was used. The study combined high-throughput TCR immunosequencing, statistical association of individual TCRs with disease status, and machine learning to predict cytomegalovirus infection status. A later analysis re-examined previously published TCR beta repertoires from about 670 donors and added high-resolution HLA genotyping to investigate patterns of TCR occurrence. In the later analysis, no new phenotypic data were used to find candidate immune exposures; instead, reliance was placed on TCR beta sequences and their occurrence across donors. To decide whether each TCR beta V gene segment behaved as functional or pseudogenic, an earlier analysis of some 600 of the donors relied on high-throughput TCR beta sequencing. Alongside the repertoire data, information on donor age, sex, ethnicity and CMV serostatus was compiled. Genome-wide SNP genotypes for about 65% of the 666 donors were used in a later genetic analysis, which treated that subset as a discovery cohort. Every discovery cohort repertoire had been produced on one sequencing platform. HLA typing included class I and class II loci at four-digit resolution. Typing coverage differed by locus: A, B, C, DRB1 and DQB1 were typed in about 620-630 donors, DQA1 in about 510, DPA1 in 600 to 610, and DPB1 in approximately 450. Several DR-DQ haplotypes were handled as single units for association and clustering because linkage in the cohort was strong. On average, approximately 250,000 unique TCR beta nucleotide sequences were sequenced per donor among 350 to 400 genotyped donors of the cohort, with 15% to 20% of those sequences being non-productive.

Study-wide findings and limitations: A further reported finding was that TCR beta sequences accurately predicted the HLA-A and HLA-B alleles for most subjects in the first cohort. According to a later genetic analysis, donors in an Asian-associated ancestry cluster had fewer N-insertions in productive TCRs than the approximately 670-donor mean. In vitro tests confirmed that three of the cytomegalovirus-associated TCR beta chains recognize cytomegalovirus antigens. Because counts were too low, about 18 rarely observed V segments, including chromosome 9 orphons, were excluded from the earlier analysis of fewer than 650 of the donors. The authors suggested that the approach could potentially be extended to other disease states and immunological phenotypes. When HLA alleles, especially DR and DQ, strongly co-occurred, TCR associations were difficult to assign to individual alleles. Because some donors lacked HLA typing at each locus, the association tests relied only on the typed subset. A later analysis associated some 17,000 TCR beta sequences with specific HLA alleles at a false discovery rate of 0.05. The only immune exposure information available for the cohort was CMV serostatus. The presence/absence analyses assumed that sequencing depth was roughly uniform across donors, and that assumption may not be true. Cytomegalovirus status was reported to be diagnosed by the classifier with high specificity and sensitivity in both the original and validation cohorts. A later analysis found that TCR association rates varied across HLA loci, with DRB1 alleles showing the most associated TCRs and HLA-C alleles the fewest. This cohort had only TCR beta chains sequenced, and the lack of alpha or paired-chain data limited which features could be detected. Linkage disequilibrium might explain the correlated functional status among segregating V segments, but an unknown experimental factor could not be ruled out. In an earlier analysis of 587 of the donors, most TCR beta V segments appeared in productive rearrangements about 87% or about 30% of the time, broadly matching IMGT annotations. The sequencing pipeline was judged likely to have produced a cluster of highly shared sequence variants as a technical artifact. V-gene and J-gene trimming of TCR beta chains was associated with a missense DCLRE1C variant in a later genetic analysis, and the association was replicated in an independent cohort. Compared with equally common non-associated chains, HLA-associated TCR beta chains in a later analysis were more clonally expanded and had lower generation probabilities. According to a later analysis, most CMV-associated TCR beta chains appeared to be HLA-restricted, and the HLA associations seemed to be driven largely by CMV exposure. The study listed 150 to 200 TCR beta chains as associated with cytomegalovirus. Most TCR sequences were observed very rarely across donors, whereas some public TCRs were present in many individuals. Several of the top co-occurrence clusters appeared to be linked to parvovirus B19, influenza, CMV and Epstein-Barr virus, according to a later analysis.

The cohort was made up of hundreds of healthy bone marrow donors. All cohort members were sampled while nominally healthy, although unrecorded immune exposures were likely present. The donor tested CMV seronegative, placing the donor among the 352 seronegative members of the cohort. Each donor provided a peripheral blood sample, and peripheral blood mononuclear cells were used for TCR beta sequencing. The Qiagen DNeasy Blood Extraction Kit was used to extract genomic DNA from the blood cell samples. This TCR was sampled from a man in his fifties in good health and CMV-seronegative. Sequences were obtained from PBMCs.

In nucleotides, the sequence is TGTGCCAGGACAAAGGGCCTAGCGGGGAACCAAGAGACCCAGTACTTC. This translates into CARTKGLAGNQETQYF. Recombination connected TRBV2 to TRBJ2-5; 9 bases in the middle match TRBD2. For CDR1 and CDR2, the germline V gene lists SNHLY and FYNNEI. Including the terminal cysteine and phenylalanine, the CDR3 comprises 16 residues. CDR3 DNA is the only sequence kept; it has 48 bases, read in frame from the first base. Trimming leaves V shorter by 9 bases and J shorter by 0 bases, with the junction holding 11 bases beyond the gene matches.